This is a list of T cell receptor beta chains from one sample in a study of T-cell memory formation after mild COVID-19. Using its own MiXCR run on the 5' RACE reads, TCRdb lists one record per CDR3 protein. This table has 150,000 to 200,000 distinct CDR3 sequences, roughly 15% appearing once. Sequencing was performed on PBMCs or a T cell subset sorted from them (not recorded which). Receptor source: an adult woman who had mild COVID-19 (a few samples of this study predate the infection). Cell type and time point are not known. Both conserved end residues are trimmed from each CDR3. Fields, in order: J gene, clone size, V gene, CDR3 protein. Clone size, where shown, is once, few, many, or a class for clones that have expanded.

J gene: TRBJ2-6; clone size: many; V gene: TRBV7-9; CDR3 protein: ASSLATGRAGANVLT
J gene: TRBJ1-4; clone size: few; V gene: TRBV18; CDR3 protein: ASSPPMGNEKLF
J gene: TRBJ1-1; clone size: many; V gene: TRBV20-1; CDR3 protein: SARGAF
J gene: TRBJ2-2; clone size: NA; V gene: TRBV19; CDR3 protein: ASSKRTSGRGELF
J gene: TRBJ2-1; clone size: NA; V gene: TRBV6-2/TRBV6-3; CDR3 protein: ASSPGTSGGEQF
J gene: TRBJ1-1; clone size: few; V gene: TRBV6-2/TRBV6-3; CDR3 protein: ASREGGVTEAF
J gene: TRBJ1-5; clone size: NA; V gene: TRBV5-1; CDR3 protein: ASSPGDREHSNQPQH
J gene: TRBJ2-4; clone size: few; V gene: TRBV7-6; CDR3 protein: ASSPGGFSGLAKNIQY
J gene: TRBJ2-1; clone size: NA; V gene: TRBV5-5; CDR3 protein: ASSLVASQIEQF
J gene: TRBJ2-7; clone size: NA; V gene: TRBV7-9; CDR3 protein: ASSDGTDEQY
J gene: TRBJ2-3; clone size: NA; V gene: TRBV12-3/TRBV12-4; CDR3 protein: ASSLDRGLKY
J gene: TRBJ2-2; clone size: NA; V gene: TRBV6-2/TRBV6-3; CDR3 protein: ASISGLAGWLELF
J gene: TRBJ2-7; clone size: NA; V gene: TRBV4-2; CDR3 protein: ASSQDGRGETYEQY
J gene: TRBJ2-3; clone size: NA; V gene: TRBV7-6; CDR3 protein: ASSLIPHRDRGRTDTQY
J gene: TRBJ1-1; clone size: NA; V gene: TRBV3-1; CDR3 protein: ASSQVSLRDTEAF
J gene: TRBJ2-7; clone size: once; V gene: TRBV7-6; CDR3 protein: ASSLWGPFDEQY
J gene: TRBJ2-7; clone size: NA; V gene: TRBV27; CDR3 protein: ASSLLAGGPKEQY
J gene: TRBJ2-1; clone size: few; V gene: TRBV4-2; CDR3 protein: ASSLTGTSGVRNEQF
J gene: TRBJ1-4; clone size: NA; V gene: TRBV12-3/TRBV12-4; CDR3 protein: AIQDRNNEKLF
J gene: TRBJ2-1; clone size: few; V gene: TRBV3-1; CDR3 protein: ASSRAGVSYNEQF
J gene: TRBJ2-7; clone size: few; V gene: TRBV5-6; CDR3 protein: ASSLDWNEQY
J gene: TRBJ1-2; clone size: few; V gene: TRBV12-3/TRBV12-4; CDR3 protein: ASSLTPGRTNYGYT
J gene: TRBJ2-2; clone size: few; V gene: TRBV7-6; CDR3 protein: ASSRISGRGTGELF
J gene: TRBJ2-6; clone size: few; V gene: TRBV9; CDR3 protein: ASSVSLAGDISGANVLT
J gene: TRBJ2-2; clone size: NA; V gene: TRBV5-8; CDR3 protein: ASRTGARVTGELF
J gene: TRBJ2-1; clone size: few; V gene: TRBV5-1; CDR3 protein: ASSPSLGRDYNEQF
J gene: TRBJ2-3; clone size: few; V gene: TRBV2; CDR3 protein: ASVTGYTDTQY
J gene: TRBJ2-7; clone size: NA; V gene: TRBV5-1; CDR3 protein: ASRGQGRGEQY
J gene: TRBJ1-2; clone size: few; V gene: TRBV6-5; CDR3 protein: AAPEHPYGYT
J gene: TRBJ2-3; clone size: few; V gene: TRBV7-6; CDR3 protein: ASSLQGRSQY
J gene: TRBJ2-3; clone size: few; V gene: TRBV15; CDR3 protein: ATSRALRLAGGPTSTDTQY
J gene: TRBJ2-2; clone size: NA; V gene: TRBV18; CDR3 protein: ASSPRETGELF
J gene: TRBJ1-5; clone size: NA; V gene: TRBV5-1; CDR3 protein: ASSLSVDQPQH
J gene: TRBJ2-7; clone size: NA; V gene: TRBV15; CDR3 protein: ATSREGGGYEQY
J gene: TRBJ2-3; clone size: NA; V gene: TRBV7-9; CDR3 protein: ASSLAQGLAVSRTDTQY